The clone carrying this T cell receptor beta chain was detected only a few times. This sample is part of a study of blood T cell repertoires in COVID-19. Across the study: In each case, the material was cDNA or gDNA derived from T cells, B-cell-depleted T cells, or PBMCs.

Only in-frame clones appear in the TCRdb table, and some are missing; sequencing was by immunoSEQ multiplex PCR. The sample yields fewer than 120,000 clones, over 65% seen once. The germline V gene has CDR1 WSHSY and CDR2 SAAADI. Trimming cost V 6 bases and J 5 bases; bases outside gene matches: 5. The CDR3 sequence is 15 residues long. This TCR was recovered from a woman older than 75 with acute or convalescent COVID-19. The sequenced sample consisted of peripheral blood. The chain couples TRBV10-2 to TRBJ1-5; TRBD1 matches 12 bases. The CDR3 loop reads CASRLGTGGYQPQHF. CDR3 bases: TGCGCCAGCAGACTCGGGACAGGGGGCTATCAGCCCCAGCATTTT.